Below are 30 T cell receptor beta chains sequenced from a single sample in a study of blood T cells in healthy people across ages. A second about 7 to 11 cycle PCR used barcoded and J-beta primers. One entry per CDR3 protein, called by TCRdb with MiXCR from the 5' RACE reads. This sample has 540,000 or so distinct CDR3 sequences, with 45% to 55% found just once. What was sequenced was blood. The receptors shown here come from an older man in good health.

The rearrangement joins TRBV9 to TRBJ2-7; the D is unclear. CDR3 size: 14 residues. Germline V gives CDR1 SGDLS, CDR2 YYNGEE. Trimming stripped 0 bases from V and 2 bases from J, with 9 bases between. The CDR3, as DNA: TGTGCCAGCAGCGTAGATGGGGTCCCCTACGAGCAGTACTTC. Its protein product is CASSVDGVPYEQYF. Combining the CDR3 with reference TRBV9 and TRBJ2-7 gives the whole variable domain DSGVTQTPKHLITATGQRVTLRCSPRSGDLSVYWYQQSLDQGLQFLIQYYNGEERAKGNILERFSAQQFPDLHSELNLSSLELGDSALYFCASSVDGVPYEQYFGPGTRLTVT.

The chain has TRBV7-2 and TRBJ1-2; no reliable D call. This CDR3 comprises 13 residues. The V end was cut by 1 base, the J end by 8 bases, with 11 bases between. Germline values: CDR1 SGHTA, CDR2 FQGNSA. For the CDR3, the DNA is TGTGCCAGCAGCTTAGGGGATCTATGGGGCTACACCTTC. Translation: CASSLGDLWGYTF.

This clonotype has only a few counts. The chain couples TRBV4-3 to TRBJ2-1; TRBD1 aligns across 7 bases. The junction had 8 bases not matched to a gene; V was cut back by 3 bases and J by 12 bases. The CDR3 sequence is 13 residues long. Looked up from germline, CDR1 is LGHNA and CDR2 is YSLEER. The chain's CDR3 is CASSQGQTRTQFF. The CDR3, as DNA: TGCGCCAGCAGCCAGGGACAGACACGAACGCAGTTCTTC.

The chain carries TRBV6-1 and TRBJ2-1; D perhaps matches TRBD2 (6 bases). This CDR3 comprises 11 residues. The germline gives CDR1 MNHNS, CDR2 SASEGT. Between the trimmed V and J ends, which lost 10 bases and 9 bases, there was a span of 13 bases. The CDR3 is CATGGLVEQFF. CDR3 DNA sequence: TGTGCCACCGGGGGACTGGTTGAGCAGTTCTTC.

The chain links TRBV7-9 to TRBJ2-5; D might be TRBD2 (6 bases). The end of the DNA aligns better with TRBJ2-7, so the J call may be wrong. The CDR3 is 14 amino acids. Germline CDR1 SEHNR, CDR2 FQNEAQ (reference sequence). CDR3 coding DNA: TGTGCCAGCAGCCAAGGAGGGCCGGGCGACGAGCAGTACTTC. Its protein is CASSQGGPGDEQYF.

This rearrangement joins TRBV24-1 to TRBJ2-3, with TRBD2 identical over 11 bases. Germline CDR1 is KGHDR and CDR2 is SFDVKD. V gave up 2 bases and J gave up 5 bases; unmatched junction bases: 8. This CDR3 contains 17 residues. In nucleotides, the CDR3 is TGTGCCACCAGTGATTCCGGGACTAGCGGTCCCGGAGATACGCAGTATTTT. This sequence encodes CATSDSGTSGPGDTQYF.

This clonotype was seen more than once but under ten times. The J gene is TRBJ2-1, the V gene TRBV28; D remains unclear. This CDR3 spans 13 amino acids. V lost 7 bases to trimming and J lost 3 bases, with 10 bases between them. Germline values: CDR1 MDHEN, CDR2 SYDVKM. CDR3 sequence reads: CASTLDRYNEQFF. CDR3 DNA: TGTGCCAGCACCCTGGACCGCTACAATGAGCAGTTCTTC.

This clonotype has a handful of counts. The rearrangement uses TRBV20-1 and TRBJ2-5; 7 nucleotides agree with TRBD1. The CDR3 contains 12 residues. V was pared by 6 bases and J by 1 base, with 2 bases of the junction left unmatched. Germline V gene data show CDR1 as DFQATT and CDR2 as SNEGSKA (reference sequence). The CDR3 sequence: CSAGQAQETQYF. The CDR3 bases are TGCAGTGCCGGACAGGCCCAAGAGACCCAGTACTTC.

This clonotype was detected a few times. This chain connects TRBV20-1 to TRBJ2-7; possibly TRBD2 for D (5 bases). V was trimmed by 4 bases and J by 5 bases, leaving 15 bases between them. Germline assignment: CDR1 DFQATT and CDR2 SNEGSKA (reference sequence). The CDR3 is made up of 13 amino acids. The CDR3 loop is CSAKSGPVHEQYF. In DNA form, the CDR3 reads TGCAGTGCTAAAAGCGGACCCGTCCACGAGCAGTACTTC.

V is TRBV7-2 and J is TRBJ1-2; the match to TRBD1 covers 10 bases. Trimming took 5 bases from V and 4 from J; bases not matched to a gene: 10. Germline V CDR1 and CDR2: SGHTA, FQGNSA. The CDR3 sequence is 16 residues long. The CDR3 coding sequence is TGTGCCAGCAGCGTTACCGGGACAGGGGCATCCTATGGCTACACCTTC. Encoded protein: CASSVTGTGASYGYTF.

The chain links TRBV5-6 to TRBJ2-1, with 13 bases aligning to TRBD2. V shed 1 base and J 13 bases; nucleotides not matched to a gene: 8. Looked up from germline, CDR1 is SGHDT and CDR2 is YYEEEE. The CDR3 sequence is 15 residues long. The CDR3 reads CASSLRTSGGETQFF. The CDR3 DNA is TGTGCCAGCAGCTTGAGGACTAGCGGGGGTGAGACCCAGTTCTTC.

This clonotype was counted only a few times. The chain has TRBV7-9 and TRBJ2-1; D call uncertain. Germline assignment: CDR1 SEHNR and CDR2 FQNEAQ (reference sequence). The CDR3 covers 14 residues. Trimming stripped 3 bases from V and 12 bases from J, with 18 bases between. In nucleotides, the CDR3 is TGTGCCAGCAGCTTCGCTCCGGTCGCGGTCGGGCAGTTCTTC. Protein sequence: CASSFAPVAVGQFF.

The CDR3 DNA follows: TGCAGTGGCACGCTTGGGACCTACGAGCAGTACTTC. Translated, it gives CSGTLGTYEQYF. The chain recombines TRBV20-1 with TRBJ2-7; D gene uncertain. V was shortened by 7 bases and J by 2 bases, with 12 bases between the two germline ends. From germline, CDR1 is DFQATT and CDR2 SNEGSKA (reference sequence). CDR3 length equals 12 residues.

The gene calls are TRBV7-2 and TRBJ2-3; D unresolved. CDR3 length: 16 residues. Trimming took off 5 bases at V and 3 bases at J, with 18 bases between the two ends. Germline lookup yields CDR1 SGHTA and CDR2 FQGNSA. DNA of the CDR3: TGTGCCAGCAGCCCAGGCGTGGAATTAACGACAGATACGCAGTATTTT. It specifies CASSPGVELTTDTQYF.

This clonotype has only a few counts. V is TRBV20-1 and J is TRBJ2-7; 15 bases agree with TRBD2. The germline gives CDR1 DFQATT, CDR2 SNEGSKA (reference sequence). The trim removed 5 bases at V and 4 bases at J, leaving 9 bases unmatched. The CDR3 sequence is 16 residues long. The CDR3 sequence is CSAGDGTSGRTYEQYF. Written as DNA, the CDR3 is TGCAGTGCTGGCGACGGGACTAGCGGGAGGACATACGAGCAGTACTTC.

V gene TRBV5-1 combines with J gene TRBJ2-5; D possibly corresponds to TRBD2 (6 bases). The CDR3 length is 14 residues. Germline CDR1 is SGHRS and CDR2 is YFSETQ. V lost 4 bases and J 1 base, leaving 11 bases between the germline ends. CDR3 protein: CASSVGGPQETQYF. The CDR3 DNA follows: TGCGCCAGCAGCGTGGGGGGTCCCCAAGAGACCCAGTACTTC.

The V and J genes are TRBV18 and TRBJ2-1, with D uncertain. With the DNA end fitting TRBJ2-7 better, the J assignment may be wrong. In germline, CDR1 is KGHSH, CDR2 LQKENI. The CDR3 spans 15 residues. The CDR3 here is CASSPGSSSYNEQYF. CDR3 DNA sequence: TGTGCCAGCTCACCAGGCTCGAGCTCCTACAATGAGCAGTACTTC.

This clonotype was found a few times. This chain joins TRBV5-1 and TRBJ2-3, with 7 bases identical to TRBD2. In germline, CDR1 is SGHRS, CDR2 YFSETQ. V dropped 4 bases and J dropped 1; count of bases not matched to a gene: 9. CDR3 length equals 16 residues. The CDR3 reads CASSLGGLAGTDTQYF. The CDR3 bases are TGCGCCAGCAGCCTTGGAGGGCTAGCGGGCACAGATACGCAGTATTTT.

The V call is TRBV18, the J call TRBJ2-3; the match to TRBD2 covers 9 bases. The CDR3 runs to 17 residues. V lost 2 bases to trimming and J lost 1 base; unmatched junction nucleotides: 7. Germline-derived CDR1 and CDR2 are KGHSH and LQKENI. CDR3 protein: CASSPMLAGSGTDTQYF. The CDR3 DNA reads as TGTGCCAGCTCACCAATGCTAGCGGGATCAGGCACAGATACGCAGTATTTT.

The rearrangement joins TRBV20-1 to TRBJ2-1; 12 nucleotides match TRBD2. This CDR3 is built from 17 residues. The V segment lost 4 bases and the J segment 4 bases; nucleotides outside the gene matches: 11. Germline V gene lookup returns CDR1 DFQATT and CDR2 SNEGSKA (reference sequence). CDR3: CSATRLAGVPGYNEQFF. The CDR3 bases are TGCAGTGCTACCCGACTAGCGGGAGTGCCCGGGTACAATGAGCAGTTCTTC.

The chain carries TRBV18 and TRBJ1-4; a possible D gene is TRBD1 (6 bases). The germline gives CDR1 KGHSH, CDR2 LQKENI. The CDR3 runs 15 residues. V lost 6 bases, J lost 11 bases, and 22 bases lay in between. The CDR3 region is CASSESRTAPGKLFF. The CDR3 DNA is TGTGCCAGCTCGGAAAGCAGGACAGCTCCCGGGAAACTGTTTTTT.

This clonotype was seen repeatedly, ten times or more. The chain couples TRBV20-1 to TRBJ2-1; TRBD2 matches at 9 bases. J lost 9 bases, V lost 0 bases, and 12 bases had no gene match. CDR1 and CDR2 from the germline V gene are DFQATT and SNEGSKA (reference sequence). This CDR3 spans 16 amino acids. CDR3 region: CSARDHQRGDSGEQFF. As DNA, the CDR3 is TGCAGTGCTAGAGATCACCAGCGGGGGGATTCCGGTGAGCAGTTCTTC.

V gene TRBV25-1 combines with J gene TRBJ2-5, with D possibly TRBD1 on 6 matching bases. The J call is doubtful: the DNA matches TRBJ2-7 better. The CDR3 extends over 15 amino acids. Germline V gene sequence: CDR1 MGHDK, CDR2 SYGVNS. The CDR3 nucleotides read TGTGCCAGCAGTGAATCAGGGTCAGGGGACTACGAGCAGTACTTC. This encodes CASSESGSGDYEQYF.

The chain links TRBV20-1 to TRBJ2-3; weak D call: TRBD1 (6 bases). The CDR3 is made up of 14 amino acids. Trimming took 8 bases from V and 2 from J, leaving 17 bases between them. Germline CDR1 is DFQATT and CDR2 is SNEGSKA (reference sequence). CDR3 residues: CSNSRGDPTDTQYF. As DNA, the CDR3 is TGCAGTAACAGCAGGGGTGACCCCACAGATACGCAGTATTTT.

The sample holds a few counts of this clonotype. This rearrangement joins TRBV29-1 to TRBJ2-5; D is possibly TRBD2 (6 bases). This CDR3 has 13 amino acids. V shed 3 bases and J shed 6 bases, with 14 bases lying between them. Germline V gene data show CDR1 as SQVTM and CDR2 as ANQGSEA. CDR3 residues: CSVETLAQKTQYF. DNA of the CDR3: TGCAGCGTTGAGACCCTAGCGCAAAAGACCCAGTACTTC.

To note about this clonotype: This may arise from a read error, as a much more abundant clone is one base away. This chain links TRBV6-5 with TRBJ2-1; D call uncertain. The J call may be faulty, since TRBJ2-7 better matches the DNA end. Germline CDR1 MNHEY, CDR2 SVGAGI. The CDR3 runs to 16 residues. This chain's CDR3 is CASSLTPVQSYNEQYF. In DNA form, the CDR3 reads TGTGCCAGCAGCCTAACGCCGGTACAATCCTACAATGAGCAGTACTTC.

This clonotype was found a few times. The chain couples TRBV5-1 to TRBJ2-1, with D perhaps matching TRBD1 (5 bases). CDR3 length: 13 amino acids. V was cut by 0 bases and J by 12 bases, with 13 bases left in between. Per the germline V gene, CDR1 is SGHRS and CDR2 is YFSETQ. The DNA of the CDR3 is TGCGCCAGCAGCTTGGGGCAGAGCCAGGGGCAGTTCTTC. Translation: CASSLGQSQGQFF. Complete variable domain (other parts from reference TRBV5-1 and TRBJ2-1): KAGVTQTPRYLIKTRGQQVTLSCSPISGHRSVSWYQQTPGQGLQFLFEYFSETQRNKGNFPGRFSGRQFSNSRSEMNVSTLELGDSALYLCASSLGQSQGQFFGPGTRLTVL.

V usage is TRBV5-5 and J usage is TRBJ2-7, with TRBD2 as a possible D gene (5 bases). Germline CDR1 is SGHKS and CDR2 is YYEKEE (reference sequence). Trimming removed 0 bases at V and 4 bases at J, with 20 bases between. The CDR3 has 17 residues. CDR3 in DNA: TGTGCCAGCAGCTTGGGTCTCCCCCGAGGAGGATTTTACGAGCAGTACTTC. As protein: CASSLGLPRGGFYEQYF.

The chain couples TRBV7-6 to TRBJ2-5; D might be TRBD1 or TRBD2, each matching 6 bases. The CDR3 length is 13 residues. Trimming removed 8 bases from V and 9 bases from J, with 19 bases in between. Germline loops: CDR1 SGHVS, CDR2 FNYEAQ. CDR3 amino acids: CASGQGGGSAQYF. The CDR3 nucleotides are TGTGCCAGCGGACAAGGAGGGGGTAGCGCCCAGTACTTC.

This clonotype was seen only a few times. The chain couples TRBV7-2 to TRBJ2-1; perhaps TRBD2 as D (5 bases). V dropped 1 base and J dropped 7 bases, with 17 bases sitting between them. This CDR3 region has 16 residues. Germline CDR1 is SGHTA and CDR2 is FQGNSA. CDR3: CASSLGSRVTGNEQFF. The CDR3 DNA reads TGTGCCAGCAGCTTAGGGTCGCGGGTTACGGGGAATGAGCAGTTCTTC.